This T cell receptor beta chain was recorded in a study of blood T cell repertoires in COVID-19. In the study overall: Samples came from the United States, Italy and Spain, spanning acute and convalescent COVID-19. Sample material is recorded as cDNA or gDNA derived from T cells, B-cell-depleted T cells, or PBMCs.

Produced via immunoSEQ multiplex PCR; TCRdb's table is partial and in-frame only. In the table there are about 110,000 clones, 85% to 90% of which are singletons. The V end was cut by 11 bases, the J end by 0 bases, with 13 bases between. Germline V gives CDR1 ENHRY, CDR2 SYGVKD. The CDR3 runs to 13 residues. What was sequenced was peripheral blood. The TCR was taken from a woman of 80 years or more with acute or convalescent COVID-19. This chain connects TRBV10-3 to TRBJ1-1; D gene ambiguous. CDR3 region: CALSEGLNTEAFF. DNA for the CDR3: TGTGCCCTCTCGGAGGGTTTGAACACTGAAGCTTTCTTT.